The 15 T cell receptor beta chains below were found in one sample sequenced in a study of blood T cell repertoires in COVID-19. Sequenced by immunoSEQ multiplex PCR; TCRdb stores in-frame clones only, minus some. Of some 220,000 clones listed, 84% are singletons. The sequencing sample was made of peripheral blood. The source is a man aged 50 to 60 with active or convalescent COVID-19.

This clone has a handful of counts. The rearrangement links TRBV5-1 to TRBJ1-2; D may be TRBD1 (6 bases). Trimming cost V 5 bases and J 4 bases, with 12 bases left between them. This CDR3 has 13 residues. Germline values: CDR1 SGHRS, CDR2 YFSETQ. The CDR3 here is CASSTGQRYGYTF. As DNA, the CDR3 is TGCGCCAGCAGTACAGGACAGCGCTATGGCTACACCTTC.

The chain recombines TRBV6-8 with TRBJ1-3; possibly TRBD1 for D (5 bases). CDR1 MNHGY and CDR2 SAAAGT come from the germline V gene. The germline V and J ends were trimmed by 4 bases and 0 bases, with 13 bases remaining between them. The CDR3 length is 16 residues. The CDR3 DNA reads TGTGCCAGCAGTTTCGTGGACAAGTACTCTGGAAACACCATATATTTT. This sequence encodes CASSFVDKYSGNTIYF.

The rearrangement links TRBV29-1 to TRBJ1-1; tentatively, D is TRBD1 (6 bases). Per germline, CDR1 SQVTM and CDR2 ANQGSEA. This CDR3 region has 12 residues. V gave up 7 bases and J gave up 1 base, with 10 bases separating them. CDR3 in DNA: TGCAGCGCCCGGACAGAGAACACTGAAGCTTTCTTT. This translates into CSARTENTEAFF.

This sequence joins TRBV7-9 and TRBJ2-3; unclear D gene. The CDR3 runs to 14 residues. The V gene lost 5 bases and the J gene lost 2 bases, with 11 bases spanning the gap. Germline assignment: CDR1 SEHNR and CDR2 FQNEAQ (reference sequence). CDR3 amino acids: CASSALPITDTQYF. CDR3 in DNA: TGTGCCAGCAGCGCTTTACCTATCACAGATACGCAGTATTTT.

This chain links TRBV5-1 with TRBJ2-7; tentative D call: TRBD1 (5 bases). CDR3 length: 14 residues. Trimming cost V 0 bases and J 6 bases, with 13 bases left between them. Germline lookup yields CDR1 SGHRS and CDR2 YFSETQ. In nucleotides, the CDR3 is TGCGCCAGCAGCTTGGGGGCAGGGCAGGGCGAGCAGTACTTC. Its translation is CASSLGAGQGEQYF.

The chain couples TRBV5-1 to TRBJ1-1; the D is unclear. Deletions cut 0 bases from V and 4 bases from J, with 16 bases between. This CDR3 region has 16 residues. Germline V gene sequence: CDR1 SGHRS, CDR2 YFSETQ. The CDR3 spells CASSLALTSPGTEAFF. Written as DNA, the CDR3 is TGCGCCAGCAGCTTGGCCTTGACCTCCCCGGGCACTGAAGCTTTCTTT. Full variable domain (remainder filled in from reference TRBV5-1 and TRBJ1-1): KAGVTQTPRYLIKTRGQQVTLSCSPISGHRSVSWYQQTPGQGLQFLFEYFSETQRNKGNFPGRFSGRQFSNSRSEMNVSTLELGDSALYLCASSLALTSPGTEAFFGQGTRLTVV.

The V call is TRBV7-2, the J call TRBJ2-1; 7 nucleotides match TRBD2. Germline V gives CDR1 SGHTA, CDR2 FQGNSA. V gave up 0 bases and J gave up 3 bases; unmatched junction bases: 2. The CDR3 runs 15 residues. In nucleotides, the CDR3 is TGTGCCAGCAGCTTAGCCAGCGGGGACTACAATGAGCAGTTCTTC. Protein: CASSLASGDYNEQFF.

The chain couples TRBV27 to TRBJ2-1; tentatively, D is TRBD1 (6 bases). The CDR3 contains 15 residues. CDR1 and CDR2 from the germline V gene are MNHEY and SMNVEV (reference sequence). Trimming removed 5 bases from V and 7 bases from J, with 18 bases in between. Here the CDR3 reads CASSPRQAEGNEQFF. The CDR3 bases are TGTGCCAGCAGTCCCCGACAGGCCGAGGGGAATGAGCAGTTCTTC.

This clone was recorded a few times. The gene calls are TRBV5-1 and TRBJ1-5, with D perhaps matching TRBD1 (6 bases). The CDR3 runs to 14 residues. Trimming pared 4 bases from V and 2 bases from J, leaving 10 bases between. Germline CDR1 SGHRS, CDR2 YFSETQ. DNA of the CDR3: TGCGCCAGCAGCACACAGGGCGGCAATCAGCCCCAGCATTTT. This sequence encodes CASSTQGGNQPQHF.

The chain is built from TRBV6-5 and TRBJ2-5; TRBD2 might be the D (6 bases). The CDR3 has 15 residues. CDR1 is MNHEY and CDR2 is SVGAGI in the germline V gene. V lost 5 bases to trimming and J lost 1 base, with 14 bases between them. The CDR3 region is CASSRSGVFQETQYF. CDR3 sequence (DNA): TGTGCCAGCAGTCGGTCGGGAGTGTTCCAAGAGACCCAGTACTTC.

This clone showed up just once. The chain uses TRBV3-1 (or the pseudogene TRBV3-2) and TRBJ1-1; weak D call: TRBD1 (5 bases). Looked up from germline, CDR1 is LGHDT and CDR2 is YNNKEL (reference sequence). This CDR3 is 13 amino acids long. With 5 bases removed from V and 6 bases from J, the gap between germline ends came to 13 bases. CDR3 protein: CASSSLQGAEAFF. In DNA, the CDR3 is TGTGCCAGCAGCTCTTTGCAGGGCGCTGAAGCTTTCTTT.

The chain joins TRBV28 to TRBJ2-1; 7 bases are a match to TRBD1. Unmatched junction bases numbered 7, after V lost 7 bases and J lost 7 bases. This CDR3 comprises 13 residues. In germline, CDR1 is MDHEN, CDR2 SYDVKM. CDR3 sequence (DNA): TGTGCCAGCACCTCACAGGGGACGAATGAGCAGTTCTTC. It translates to CASTSQGTNEQFF.

The DNA of the CDR3 is TGTGCCAGCAGCGTAGTAGCTAGCTGGTCCTACAATGAGCAGTTCTTC. It translates to CASSVVASWSYNEQFF. The chain is built from TRBV9 and TRBJ2-1; D is perhaps TRBD2 (5 bases). The CDR3 is 16 residues long. V lost 0 bases and J lost 1, with 11 bases in between. Germline values: CDR1 SGDLS, CDR2 YYNGEE.

This chain connects TRBV18 to TRBJ2-5; D is perhaps TRBD1 (6 bases). Germline V gene data show CDR1 as KGHSH and CDR2 as LQKENI. The CDR3 consists of 13 residues. V dropped 5 bases and J dropped 2 bases, with 9 bases sitting between them. The DNA for the CDR3 is TGTGCCAGCTCAAACAGGGTTCAAGAGACCCAGTACTTC. Its protein is CASSNRVQETQYF.

The chain has TRBV5-8 and TRBJ1-3; no clear D. Germline V gives CDR1 SGHTS, CDR2 YDEGEE. Between the trimmed V and J ends, which lost 4 bases and 2 bases, there was a span of 7 bases. The CDR3 contains 13 residues. The DNA for the CDR3 is TGTGCCAGCAGCCGAACTCCTGGAAACACCATATATTTT. Encoded protein: CASSRTPGNTIYF.